These T cell receptor beta chains were read from a single sample in a study of a mutant IDH1 vaccine in newly diagnosed glioma. The method was immunoSEQ multiplex PCR; TCRdb's version includes in-frame clones alone and lacks a portion of them. The table lists about 51,000 clones, more than 60% of them singletons, with approximately 1.8% in the top ten. The sample was PBMCs, taken from a glioma patient treated with radiotherapy, temozolomide or both. These receptor sequences come from a woman between 40 and 50 years old with glioma. Both conserved end residues are part of each CDR3. The D gene is left open where the match is weak. Expanded clones get a size class; other rows say once, few or many, or leave the size out.

v_gene: TRBV19; d_gene: NA; j_gene: TRBJ2-7; abundance: NA; CDR3aa: CASSSFLAYEQYF; CDR3nt: TGTGCCAGTAGTAGCTTTCTCGCCTACGAGCAGTACTTC
v_gene: TRBV15; d_gene: NA; j_gene: TRBJ2-1; abundance: NA; CDR3aa: CATSREAPSYNEQFF; CDR3nt: TGTGCCACCAGCAGAGAAGCTCCCTCCTACAATGAGCAGTTCTTC
v_gene: TRBV7-2; d_gene: NA; j_gene: TRBJ1-1; abundance: few; CDR3aa: CASSGGRGGEAFF; CDR3nt: TGTGCCAGCAGCGGAGGAAGGGGCGGTGAAGCTTTCTTT
v_gene: TRBV6-1; d_gene: NA; j_gene: TRBJ1-2; abundance: NA; CDR3aa: CASSEQPFQGGGYTF; CDR3nt: TGTGCCAGCAGTGAGCAGCCCTTCCAAGGGGGTGGCTACACCTTC
v_gene: TRBV10-3; d_gene: NA; j_gene: TRBJ1-2; abundance: NA; CDR3aa: CAISDLSEPANYGYTF; CDR3nt: TGTGCCATCAGTGACCTGTCCGAGCCGGCTAACTATGGCTACACCTTC
v_gene: TRBV5-1; d_gene: TRBD2; j_gene: TRBJ2-3; abundance: NA; CDR3aa: CASRMSGGALDTQYF; CDR3nt: TGCGCCAGCCGGATGAGCGGGGGGGCTTTAGATACGCAGTATTTT
v_gene: TRBV29-1; d_gene: TRBD1; j_gene: TRBJ1-5; abundance: NA; CDR3aa: CSVAVGTVNQPQHF; CDR3nt: TGCAGCGTTGCGGTCGGGACAGTCAATCAGCCCCAGCATTTT
v_gene: TRBV13; d_gene: TRBD1; j_gene: TRBJ1-4; abundance: NA; CDR3aa: CASSLGGDRGNEKLFF; CDR3nt: TGTGCCAGCAGCTTAGGAGGAGACAGGGGGAATGAAAAACTGTTTTTT
v_gene: TRBV18; d_gene: TRBD1; j_gene: TRBJ1-2; abundance: NA; CDR3aa: CASSPISSIPGQRDYGYTF; CDR3nt: TGTGCCAGCTCACCTATCTCGAGTATTCCGGGACAGAGGGACTATGGCTACACCTTC
v_gene: TRBV6-5; d_gene: NA; j_gene: TRBJ1-1; abundance: NA; CDR3aa: CASSYSPGRTEAFF; CDR3nt: TGTGCCAGCAGTTACTCCCCGGGTCGGACTGAAGCTTTCTTT
v_gene: TRBV29-1; d_gene: NA; j_gene: TRBJ2-5; abundance: NA; CDR3aa: CSVDGSIETQYF; CDR3nt: TGCAGCGTTGATGGCTCCATAGAGACCCAGTACTTC
v_gene: TRBV4-1; d_gene: TRBD2; j_gene: TRBJ2-7; abundance: NA; CDR3aa: CASSPTSGVSSLEQYF; CDR3nt: TGCGCCAGCAGCCCGACTAGCGGGGTTAGCTCCCTCGAGCAGTACTTC
v_gene: TRBV18; d_gene: NA; j_gene: TRBJ2-5; abundance: NA; CDR3aa: CASSPPSRGTRETQYF; CDR3nt: TGTGCCAGCTCACCACCGTCGAGGGGGACGAGGGAGACCCAGTACTTC
v_gene: TRBV14; d_gene: NA; j_gene: TRBJ1-2; abundance: NA; CDR3aa: CASSQDRENGYTF; CDR3nt: TGTGCCAGCAGCCAAGACAGGGAGAATGGCTACACCTTC
v_gene: TRBV7-2; d_gene: NA; j_gene: TRBJ2-6; abundance: few; CDR3aa: CASSLTGASSGANVLTF; CDR3nt: TGTGCCAGCAGCTTAACCGGTGCCAGCTCTGGGGCCAACGTCCTGACTTTC
v_gene: TRBV7-9; d_gene: TRBD1; j_gene: TRBJ1-2; abundance: NA; CDR3aa: CASSPWDRANYGYTF; CDR3nt: TGTGCCAGCAGCCCATGGGACAGGGCAAACTATGGCTACACCTTC
v_gene: TRBV15; d_gene: NA; j_gene: TRBJ2-3; abundance: NA; CDR3aa: CATSRDLGDTQYF; CDR3nt: TGTGCCACCAGCAGAGATCTAGGGGATACGCAGTATTTT
v_gene: TRBV7-3; d_gene: TRBD1; j_gene: TRBJ1-1; abundance: few; CDR3aa: CASSETGALGTEAFF; CDR3nt: TGTGCCAGCAGCGAGACAGGGGCCCTGGGCACTGAAGCTTTCTTT
v_gene: TRBV5-4; d_gene: NA; j_gene: TRBJ1-3; abundance: once; CDR3aa: CASSPTGGAGSSGNTIYF; CDR3nt: TGTGCCAGCAGCCCCACGGGGGGGGCCGGGTCCTCTGGAAACACCATATATTTT
v_gene: TRBV5-4; d_gene: TRBD1; j_gene: TRBJ2-7; abundance: NA; CDR3aa: CASSLNTGGYEQYF; CDR3nt: TGTGCCAGCAGCTTGAACACAGGGGGCTACGAGCAGTACTTC
v_gene: TRBV15; d_gene: NA; j_gene: TRBJ1-2; abundance: NA; CDR3aa: CATSRGTNYGYTF; CDR3nt: TGTGCCACCAGCCGAGGGACTAACTATGGCTACACCTTC
v_gene: TRBV6-5; d_gene: NA; j_gene: TRBJ1-6; abundance: NA; CDR3aa: CASSSPERSTNSPLHF; CDR3nt: TGTGCCAGCAGTTCTCCCGAACGATCAACTAATTCACCCCTCCACTTT
v_gene: TRBV5-5; d_gene: TRBD1; j_gene: TRBJ2-1; abundance: NA; CDR3aa: CASSLGPTGVNEQFF; CDR3nt: TGTGCCAGCAGCTTAGGGCCGACAGGGGTCAATGAGCAGTTCTTC
v_gene: TRBV6-5; d_gene: TRBD1; j_gene: TRBJ1-4; abundance: NA; CDR3aa: CASSTGDTEKLFF; CDR3nt: TGTGCCAGCAGTACAGGGGACACTGAAAAACTGTTTTTT
v_gene: TRBV7-3; d_gene: NA; j_gene: TRBJ1-2; abundance: NA; CDR3aa: CASSPSGERDYGYTF; CDR3nt: TGTGCCAGCAGCCCTTCAGGGGAGAGGGACTATGGCTACACCTTC
v_gene: TRBV4-1; d_gene: TRBD1; j_gene: TRBJ1-5; abundance: medium-sized; CDR3aa: CASSQDGDRGLYSNQPQHF; CDR3nt: TGCGCCAGCAGCCAAGACGGGGACAGGGGCCTATATAGCAATCAGCCCCAGCATTTT
v_gene: TRBV6-4; d_gene: TRBD1; j_gene: TRBJ2-7; abundance: NA; CDR3aa: CASHGHGQGFDEQYF; CDR3nt: TGTGCCAGCCATGGTCACGGACAGGGGTTTGACGAGCAGTACTTC
v_gene: TRBV30; d_gene: TRBD2; j_gene: TRBJ2-3; abundance: NA; CDR3aa: CAWWASGVTDTQYF; CDR3nt: TGTGCCTGGTGGGCTAGCGGGGTAACAGATACGCAGTATTTT
v_gene: TRBV27; d_gene: NA; j_gene: TRBJ1-5; abundance: NA; CDR3aa: CASSLSVGYGQPQHF; CDR3nt: TGTGCCAGCAGTTTATCAGTCGGGTATGGTCAGCCCCAGCATTTT
v_gene: TRBV4-3; d_gene: NA; j_gene: TRBJ2-5; abundance: NA; CDR3aa: CASSQGGPRGTQYF; CDR3nt: TGCGCCAGCAGCCAGGGCGGGCCAAGGGGGACCCAGTACTTC
v_gene: TRBV13; d_gene: NA; j_gene: TRBJ1-3; abundance: NA; CDR3aa: CASSYSTGAGNTIYF; CDR3nt: TGTGCCAGCAGCTACTCGACTGGGGCTGGAAACACCATATATTTT
v_gene: TRBV7-2; d_gene: NA; j_gene: TRBJ2-1; abundance: NA; CDR3aa: CASSQAAGSEQFF; CDR3nt: TGTGCCAGCAGCCAGGCAGCTGGGAGTGAGCAGTTCTTC
v_gene: TRBV13; d_gene: TRBD1; j_gene: TRBJ1-5; abundance: NA; CDR3aa: CASSRGQGAGQPQHF; CDR3nt: TGTGCCAGCAGCCGAGGACAGGGGGCGGGTCAGCCCCAGCATTTT
v_gene: TRBV29-1; d_gene: NA; j_gene: TRBJ1-4; abundance: NA; CDR3aa: CSVGRGGEKLFF; CDR3nt: TGCAGCGTGGGGCGGGGTGGAGAAAAACTGTTTTTT
v_gene: TRBV5-4; d_gene: NA; j_gene: TRBJ2-5; abundance: NA; CDR3aa: CASSLGRGQETQYF; CDR3nt: TGTGCCAGCAGCTTGGGCCGGGGCCAAGAGACCCAGTACTTC
v_gene: TRBV5-1; d_gene: TRBD1; j_gene: TRBJ1-5; abundance: few; CDR3aa: CASSPGVGQGNQPQHF; CDR3nt: TGCGCCAGCAGCCCTGGTGTGGGACAGGGCAATCAGCCCCAGCATTTT
v_gene: TRBV27; d_gene: NA; j_gene: TRBJ2-7; abundance: NA; CDR3aa: CASSPKGRIRSYEQYF; CDR3nt: TGTGCCAGCAGTCCCAAAGGGAGAATTAGGTCCTACGAGCAGTACTTC
v_gene: TRBV5-8; d_gene: NA; j_gene: TRBJ1-6; abundance: NA; CDR3aa: CASIPGSYNSPLHF; CDR3nt: TGTGCCAGCATTCCGGGGTCCTATAATTCACCCCTCCACTTT
v_gene: TRBV6-5; d_gene: TRBD1; j_gene: TRBJ1-2; abundance: once; CDR3aa: CASKSLQGDYGYTF; CDR3nt: TGTGCCAGCAAGAGCTTACAGGGGGACTATGGCTACACCTTC